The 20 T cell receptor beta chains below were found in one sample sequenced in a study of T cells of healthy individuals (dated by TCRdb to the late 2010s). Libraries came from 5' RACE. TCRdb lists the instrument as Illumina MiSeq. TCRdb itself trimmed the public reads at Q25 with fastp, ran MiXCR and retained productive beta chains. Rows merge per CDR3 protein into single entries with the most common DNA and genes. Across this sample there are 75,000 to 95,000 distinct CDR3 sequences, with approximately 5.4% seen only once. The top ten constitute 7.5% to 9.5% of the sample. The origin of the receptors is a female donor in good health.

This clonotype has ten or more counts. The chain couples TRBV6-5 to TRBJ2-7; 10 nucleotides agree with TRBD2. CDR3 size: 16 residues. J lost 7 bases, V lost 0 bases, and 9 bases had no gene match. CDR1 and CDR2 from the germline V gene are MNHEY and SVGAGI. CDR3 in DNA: TGTGCCAGCAGTTACTCCACTAGCGGGACGCCTTGGGAGCAGTACTTC. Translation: CASSYSTSGTPWEQYF.

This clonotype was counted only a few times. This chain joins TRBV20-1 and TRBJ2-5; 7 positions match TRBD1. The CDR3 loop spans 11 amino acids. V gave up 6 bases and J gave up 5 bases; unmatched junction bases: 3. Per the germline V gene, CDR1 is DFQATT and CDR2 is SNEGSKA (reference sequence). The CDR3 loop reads CSAGGRETQYF. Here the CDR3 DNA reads TGCAGTGCAGGGGGCAGGGAGACCCAGTACTTC.

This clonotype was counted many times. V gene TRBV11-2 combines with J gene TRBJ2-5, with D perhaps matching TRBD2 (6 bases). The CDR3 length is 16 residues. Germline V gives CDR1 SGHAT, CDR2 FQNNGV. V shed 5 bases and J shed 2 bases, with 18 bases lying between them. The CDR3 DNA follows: TGTGCCAGCAGCCGAACGCTCGGGACTCCACAAGAGACCCAGTACTTC. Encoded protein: CASSRTLGTPQETQYF.

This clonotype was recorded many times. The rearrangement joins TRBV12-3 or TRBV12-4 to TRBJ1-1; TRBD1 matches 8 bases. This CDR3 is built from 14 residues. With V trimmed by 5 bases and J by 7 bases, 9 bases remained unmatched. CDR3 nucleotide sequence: TGTGCCAGCAGTCCGGGACAGGAGATTCTTGAAGCTTTCTTT. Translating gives CASSPGQEILEAFF.

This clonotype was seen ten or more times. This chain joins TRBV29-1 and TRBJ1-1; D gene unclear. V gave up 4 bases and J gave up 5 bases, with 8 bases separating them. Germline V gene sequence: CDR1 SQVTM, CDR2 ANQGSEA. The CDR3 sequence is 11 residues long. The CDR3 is CSVVFETEAFF. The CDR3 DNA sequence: TGCAGCGTTGTCTTTGAGACTGAAGCTTTCTTT.

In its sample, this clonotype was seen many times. CDR3 bases: TGTGCCAGCAGTATAGCGGGAGACTCCTACAATGAGCAGTTCTTC. It codes for CASSIAGDSYNEQFF. This rearrangement joins TRBV6-5 to TRBJ2-1; 9 bases agree with TRBD2. Germline V gene sequence: CDR1 MNHEY, CDR2 SVGAGI. V gave up 5 bases and J gave up 0 bases; unmatched junction bases: 2. There are 15 residues in the CDR3.

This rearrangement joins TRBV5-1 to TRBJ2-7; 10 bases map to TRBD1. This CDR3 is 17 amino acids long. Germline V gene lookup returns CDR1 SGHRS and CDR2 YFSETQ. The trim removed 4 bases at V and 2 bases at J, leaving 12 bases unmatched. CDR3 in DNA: TGCGCCAGCAGCCAAACGCGTCCGGGACAGGGGACCTACGAGCAGTACTTC. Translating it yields CASSQTRPGQGTYEQYF.

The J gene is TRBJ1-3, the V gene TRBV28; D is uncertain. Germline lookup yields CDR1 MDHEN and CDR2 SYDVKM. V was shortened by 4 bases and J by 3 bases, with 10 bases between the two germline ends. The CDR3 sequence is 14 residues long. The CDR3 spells CASSYRAVGNTIYF. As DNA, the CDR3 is TGTGCCAGCAGTTATAGGGCTGTTGGAAACACCATATATTTT.

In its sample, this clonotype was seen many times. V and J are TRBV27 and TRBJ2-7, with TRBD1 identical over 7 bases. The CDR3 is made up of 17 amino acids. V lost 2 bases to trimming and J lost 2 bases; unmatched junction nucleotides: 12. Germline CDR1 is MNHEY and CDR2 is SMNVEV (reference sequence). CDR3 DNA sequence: TGTGCCAGCAGTTTACGCTCGGGACAGATCTCGGCCTACGAGCAGTACTTC. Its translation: CASSLRSGQISAYEQYF.

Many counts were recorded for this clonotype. DNA of the CDR3: TGTGCCAGCAGTGAGGTCCCGGAAAATGGCTACACCTTC. It encodes CASSEVPENGYTF. This chain uses TRBV2 with TRBJ1-2; D ambiguous. The germline V and J ends were trimmed by 3 bases and 6 bases, with 11 bases remaining between them. The CDR3 runs 13 residues. Germline-derived CDR1 and CDR2 are SNHLY and FYNNEI.

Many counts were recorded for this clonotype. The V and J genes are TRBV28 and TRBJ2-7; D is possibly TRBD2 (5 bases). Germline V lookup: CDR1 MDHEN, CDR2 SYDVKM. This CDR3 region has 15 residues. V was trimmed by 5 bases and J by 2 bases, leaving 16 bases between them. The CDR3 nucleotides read TGTGCCAGCAGTCCACTACTCGGAGCGGCCTACGAGCAGTACTTC. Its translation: CASSPLLGAAYEQYF.

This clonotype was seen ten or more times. The CDR3 DNA follows: TGTGCCAGCAAAGAGACGGGATCGGTTGATGAGCAGTTCTTC. Residues: CASKETGSVDEQFF. The genes are TRBV6-6 and TRBJ2-1; a weak D match, TRBD2 (5 bases). Germline CDR1 MNHNY, CDR2 SVGAGI (reference sequence). Trimming cost V 7 bases and J 8 bases, with 18 bases left between them. The CDR3 totals 14 residues.

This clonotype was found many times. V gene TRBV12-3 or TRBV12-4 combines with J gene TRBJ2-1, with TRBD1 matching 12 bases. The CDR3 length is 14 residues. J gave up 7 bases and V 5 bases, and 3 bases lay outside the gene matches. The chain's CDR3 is CASSGDRGRNEQFF. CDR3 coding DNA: TGTGCCAGCAGTGGGGACAGGGGGCGTAATGAGCAGTTCTTC.

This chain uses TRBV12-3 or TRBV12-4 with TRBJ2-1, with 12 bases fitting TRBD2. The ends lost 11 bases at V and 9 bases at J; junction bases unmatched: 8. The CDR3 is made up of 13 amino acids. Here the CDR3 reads CASGTSGCVEQFF. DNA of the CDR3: TGTGCCTCCGGGACTAGCGGGTGTGTTGAGCAGTTCTTC.

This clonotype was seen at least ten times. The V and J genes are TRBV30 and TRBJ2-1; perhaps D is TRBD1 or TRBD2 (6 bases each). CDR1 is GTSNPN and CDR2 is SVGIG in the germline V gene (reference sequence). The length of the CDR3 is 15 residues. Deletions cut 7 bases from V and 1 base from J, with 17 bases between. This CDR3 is CASIGGNRSYNEQFF. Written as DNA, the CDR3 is TGTGCCTCAATAGGGGGGAATCGATCCTACAATGAGCAGTTCTTC.

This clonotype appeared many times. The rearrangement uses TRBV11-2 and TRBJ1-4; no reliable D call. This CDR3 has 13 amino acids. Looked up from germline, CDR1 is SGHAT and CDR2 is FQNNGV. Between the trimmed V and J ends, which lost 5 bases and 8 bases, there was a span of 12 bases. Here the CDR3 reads CASSPGFREKLFF. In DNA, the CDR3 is TGTGCCAGCAGCCCGGGCTTTAGGGAAAAACTGTTTTTT. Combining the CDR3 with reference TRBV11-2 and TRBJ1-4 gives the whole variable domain EAGVAQSPRYKIIEKRQSVAFWCNPISGHATLYWYQQILGQGPKLLIQFQNNGVVDDSQLPKDRFSAERLKGVDSTLKIQPAKLEDSAVYLCASSPGFREKLFFGSGTQLSVL.

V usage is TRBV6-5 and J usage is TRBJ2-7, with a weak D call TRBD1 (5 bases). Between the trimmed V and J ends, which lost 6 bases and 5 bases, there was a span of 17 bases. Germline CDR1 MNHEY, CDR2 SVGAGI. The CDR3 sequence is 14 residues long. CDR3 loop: CASSSGPVVDEQYF. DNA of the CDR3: TGTGCCAGCAGCTCAGGGCCCGTGGTGGACGAGCAGTACTTC.

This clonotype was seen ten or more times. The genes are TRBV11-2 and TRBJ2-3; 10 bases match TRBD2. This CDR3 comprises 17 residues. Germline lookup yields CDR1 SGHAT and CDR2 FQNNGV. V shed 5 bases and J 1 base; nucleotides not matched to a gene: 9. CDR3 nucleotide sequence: TGTGCCAGCAGCCCTCTAGCGGGAGAGGGGGGCACAGATACGCAGTATTTT. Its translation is CASSPLAGEGGTDTQYF.

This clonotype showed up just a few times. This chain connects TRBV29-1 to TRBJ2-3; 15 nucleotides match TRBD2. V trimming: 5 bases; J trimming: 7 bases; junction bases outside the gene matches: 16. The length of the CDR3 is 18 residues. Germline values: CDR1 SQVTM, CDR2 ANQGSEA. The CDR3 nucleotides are TGCAGCGTTCGAACAGTCCCGGGACTAGCGGGGGGCGTATATACGCAGTATTTT. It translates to CSVRTVPGLAGGVYTQYF.

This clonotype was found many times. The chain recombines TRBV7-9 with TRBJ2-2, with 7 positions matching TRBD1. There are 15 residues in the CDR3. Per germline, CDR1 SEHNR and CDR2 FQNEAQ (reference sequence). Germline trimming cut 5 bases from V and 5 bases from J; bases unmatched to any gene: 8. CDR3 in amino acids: CASSPTGIGTGELFF. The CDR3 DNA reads TGTGCCAGCAGCCCGACAGGGATCGGGACCGGGGAGCTGTTTTTT.